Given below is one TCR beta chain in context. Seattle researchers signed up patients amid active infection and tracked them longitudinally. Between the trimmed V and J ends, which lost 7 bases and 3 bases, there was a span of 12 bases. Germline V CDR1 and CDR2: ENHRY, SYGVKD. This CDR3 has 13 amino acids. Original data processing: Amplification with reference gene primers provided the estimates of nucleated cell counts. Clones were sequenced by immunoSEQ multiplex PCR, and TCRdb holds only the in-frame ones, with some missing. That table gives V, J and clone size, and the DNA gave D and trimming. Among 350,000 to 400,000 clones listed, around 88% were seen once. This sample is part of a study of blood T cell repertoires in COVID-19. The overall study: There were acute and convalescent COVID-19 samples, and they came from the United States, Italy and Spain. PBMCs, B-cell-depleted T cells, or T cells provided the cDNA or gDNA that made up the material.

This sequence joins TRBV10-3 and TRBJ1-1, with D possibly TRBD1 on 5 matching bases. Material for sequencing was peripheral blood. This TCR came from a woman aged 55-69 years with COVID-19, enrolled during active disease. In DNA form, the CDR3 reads TGTGCCATCAAGGCCAGGGCGGACACTGAAGCTTTCTTT. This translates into CAIKARADTEAFF.